These T cell receptor beta chains were read from a single sample in a study of regulatory T cells in long-lasting Graves disease. TCRdb ran MiXCR on the multiplex PCR reads and lists one entry per CDR3 protein. The table lists under 300,000 distinct CDR3 sequences, 15% to 20% of them singletons. The source was peripheral blood mononuclear cells (PBMCs), collected at new diagnosis, from a patient treated with antithyroid drugs. The source of these receptors is a female donor with Graves disease. The CDR3 runs from the conserved cysteine through the conserved F or W. A D gene is named only where the DNA matches it firmly. Where a row states a size, it is once, few, many or the class of an expanded clone; other rows omit it.

v_gene: TRBV18
abundance: once
d_gene: -
j_gene: TRBJ1-5
CDR3nt: TGTGCCAGCTCACGGGATTACGATCAGCCCCAGCATTTT
CDR3aa: CASSRDYDQPQHF

v_gene: TRBV11-2
abundance: many
d_gene: -
j_gene: TRBJ2-6
CDR3nt: TGTGCCAGCAGTGCGGGCTCCCGAAACTCTGGGGCCAACGTCCTGACTTTC
CDR3aa: CASSAGSRNSGANVLTF

v_gene: TRBV2
abundance: -
d_gene: -
j_gene: TRBJ2-3
CDR3nt: TGTGCCAGCAGTAAAGGACAACCTGGGTTCACAGATACGCAGTATTTT
CDR3aa: CASSKGQPGFTDTQYF

v_gene: TRBV20-1
abundance: many
d_gene: -
j_gene: TRBJ2-5
CDR3nt: TGCAGTGCTAGAGATCTAAGGGACCAAGAGACCCAGTACTTC
CDR3aa: CSARDLRDQETQYF

v_gene: TRBV6-5
abundance: many
d_gene: TRBD1
j_gene: TRBJ2-2
CDR3nt: TGTGCCAGCAGTTACGGGACAGGGGTAACCGGGGAGCTGTTTTTT
CDR3aa: CASSYGTGVTGELFF

v_gene: TRBV29-1
abundance: -
d_gene: -
j_gene: TRBJ2-7
CDR3nt: TGCAGCGTTGGTTTGGGCGAGCAGTACTTC
CDR3aa: CSVGLGEQYF

v_gene: TRBV28
abundance: -
d_gene: TRBD2
j_gene: TRBJ2-7
CDR3nt: TGTGCCAGCAGTTGGACTAGCGGAGGGGGCGGGTACGAGCAGTACTTC
CDR3aa: CASSWTSGGGGYEQYF

v_gene: TRBV10-2
abundance: -
d_gene: TRBD2
j_gene: TRBJ2-1
CDR3nt: TGCGCCAGCAGTGATCCCGGGACTAGCGGTCTTAAGCAGTTCTTC
CDR3aa: CASSDPGTSGLKQFF

v_gene: TRBV20-1
abundance: few
d_gene: -
j_gene: TRBJ2-7
CDR3nt: TGCAGTGCCGATGGTTCAGGGACGCAGTACTTC
CDR3aa: CSADGSGTQYF

v_gene: TRBV6-1
abundance: few
d_gene: TRBD1
j_gene: TRBJ2-3
CDR3nt: TGTGCCAGCAGTGAAGGACAGGGTGGTGCAGATACGCAGTATTTT
CDR3aa: CASSEGQGGADTQYF

v_gene: TRBV20-1
abundance: -
d_gene: TRBD2
j_gene: TRBJ2-1
CDR3nt: TGCAGTCCCGGGACTAGCGGGAGGCGCTCCTACAATGAGCAGTTCTTC
CDR3aa: CSPGTSGRRSYNEQFF

v_gene: TRBV7-9
abundance: -
d_gene: TRBD1
j_gene: TRBJ1-3
CDR3nt: TGTGCCAGCAGCTTAGGACAGGGGGCTGGAAACACCATATATTTT
CDR3aa: CASSLGQGAGNTIYF

v_gene: TRBV19
abundance: many
d_gene: -
j_gene: TRBJ2-1
CDR3nt: TGTGCCAGCAGCTTAGGGCAGTCCTACAATGAGCAGTTCTTC
CDR3aa: CASSLGQSYNEQFF

v_gene: TRBV29-1
abundance: many
d_gene: TRBD2
j_gene: TRBJ2-1
CDR3nt: TGCAGTGTTGGACTAGCGGGATCAAGAATATACAATGAGCAGTTCTTC
CDR3aa: CSVGLAGSRIYNEQFF